Listed here are 15 T cell receptor beta chains from one sample, sequenced in a study of T cell responses to AZD1222 COVID-19 vaccine. Repertoires were generated with immunoSEQ multiplex PCR, while TCRdb's copy carries only in-frame clones and drops some. The table shows more than 150,000 clones, with around 92% occurring only once. The sequences come from peripheral blood, collected 28 days after the second AZD1222 dose. Receptor source: an adult who received the AZD1222 COVID-19 vaccine.

The sample holds one count of this clone. The chain recombines TRBV6-5 with TRBJ2-5; perhaps TRBD1 as D (6 bases). V shed 6 bases and J shed 3 bases, with 11 bases lying between them. The CDR3 runs 13 residues. Germline CDR1 and CDR2: MNHEY and SVGAGI. The CDR3 DNA reads TGTGCCAGCAGCACAGGGCGGGAAGAGACCCAGTACTTC. The encoded protein is CASSTGREETQYF.

This clone has just a few counts. This chain connects TRBV7-2 to TRBJ1-1; 8 positions agree with TRBD1. Germline V gene lookup returns CDR1 SGHTA and CDR2 FQGNSA. This CDR3 contains 18 residues. V was clipped by 2 bases and J by 0 bases; unmatched bases: 11. The CDR3 coding sequence is TGTGCCAGCAGCTTAAGGGAGGGGACAGGCCGATTGAACACTGAAGCTTTCTTT. Amino acids: CASSLREGTGRLNTEAFF.

The J gene is TRBJ2-1, the V gene TRBV27; a possible D gene is TRBD2 (6 bases). Trimming cost V 6 bases and J 6 bases, with 18 bases left between them. Germline V gene lookup returns CDR1 MNHEY and CDR2 SMNVEV (reference sequence). The CDR3 length is 15 residues. The CDR3 DNA follows: TGTGCCAGCAGCCCCCTCCGGGGGTGGGTCAATGAGCAGTTCTTC. This translates into CASSPLRGWVNEQFF.

The J gene is TRBJ1-2, the V gene TRBV21-1; TRBD1 is the table's D call and was not checked against the DNA. TRBV21-1 is given as a pseudogene. The CDR3 extends over 13 amino acids. The chain's CDR3 is CASSKARDRGYTF. CDR3 DNA sequence: TGTGCCAGCAGCAAAGCGCGGGACAGGGGCTACACCTTC.

The genes are TRBV2 and TRBJ2-7, with 10 bases fitting TRBD2. The junction had 12 bases not matched to a gene; V was cut back by 7 bases and J by 6 bases. The length of the CDR3 is 15 residues. Germline CDR1 is SNHLY and CDR2 is FYNNEI. The CDR3 is CASTLGGSGGSEQYF. The CDR3 DNA sequence: TGTGCCAGCACCCTAGGAGGTAGCGGGGGGAGCGAGCAGTACTTC.

The chain employs TRBV5-8 and TRBJ2-2; D unclear. Looked up from germline, CDR1 is SGHTS and CDR2 is YDEGEE. V was clipped by 4 bases and J by 6 bases, with 22 bases between them. This CDR3 spans 17 amino acids. The CDR3 spells CASSATLQRLVAGELFF. The CDR3 DNA reads as TGTGCCAGCAGCGCCACTCTCCAGAGGCTGGTCGCCGGGGAGCTGTTTTTT. The variable domain in full, with the rest retrieved from reference TRBV5-8 and TRBJ2-2, is EAGVTQSPTHLIKTRGQQATLRCSPISGHTSVYWYQQALGLGLQFLLWYDEGEERNRGNFPPRFSGRQFPNYSSELNVNALELEDSALYLCASSATLQRLVAGELFFGEGSRLTVL.

The count of this clone is one. This chain uses TRBV5-5 with TRBJ1-1; 8 positions agree with TRBD1. CDR3 length equals 16 residues. Germline values: CDR1 SGHKS, CDR2 YYEKEE (reference sequence). V was pared by 5 bases and J by 4 bases, with 13 bases of the junction left unmatched. For the CDR3, the DNA is TGTGCCAGCAGGTTTAGATTACAGGGGGACGGCACTGAAGCTTTCTTT. This encodes CASRFRLQGDGTEAFF.

The chain employs TRBV7-6 and TRBJ2-1; 12 nucleotides match TRBD2. Germline V CDR1 and CDR2: SGHVS, FNYEAQ. Trimming cost V 5 bases and J 4 bases; bases outside gene matches: 6. CDR3 length: 16 amino acids. In nucleotides, the CDR3 is TGTGCCAGCAGCGCGACTAGCGGGGGACCTTACAATGAGCAGTTCTTC. Translating it yields CASSATSGGPYNEQFF. Together with reference TRBV7-6 and TRBJ2-1, the CDR3 gives the full variable domain: GAGVSQSPRYKVTKRGQDVALRCDPISGHVSLYWYRQALGQGPEFLTYFNYEAQQDKSGLPNDRFSAERPEGSISTLTIQRTEQRDSAMYRCASSATSGGPYNEQFFGPGTRLTVL.

This clone has a single count. The chain links TRBV11-2 to TRBJ2-5, with D tentatively TRBD2 (7 bases). This CDR3 comprises 15 residues. V was cut by 6 bases and J by 5 bases, with 19 bases left in between. The germline V gene encodes CDR1 SGHAT and CDR2 FQNNGV. The DNA of the CDR3 is TGTGCCAGCAGTCTTGGGGGGGGCGTTCGGGAGACCCAGTACTTC. Translating gives CASSLGGGVRETQYF.

The J gene is TRBJ1-3, the V gene TRBV9; tentative D call: TRBD1 (5 bases). CDR1 and CDR2 (germline): SGDLS, YYNGEE. V was trimmed by 2 bases and J by 4 bases, leaving 16 bases between them. There are 16 residues in the CDR3. This CDR3 reads CASSVRDRDGGNTIYF. CDR3 DNA sequence: TGTGCCAGCAGCGTCCGAGACCGGGACGGCGGAAACACCATATATTTT.

This rearrangement joins TRBV11-2 to TRBJ2-3, with 8 bases identical to TRBD2. The trim removed 7 bases at V and 4 bases at J, leaving 10 bases unmatched. Germline V gene sequence: CDR1 SGHAT, CDR2 FQNNGV. CDR3 size: 15 residues. CDR3 in DNA: TGTGCCAGCACCCTCGGGACTAGTCTTGCAGATACGCAGTATTTT. Protein sequence: CASTLGTSLADTQYF.

This chain connects TRBV18 to TRBJ2-1; no clear D gene. In germline, CDR1 is KGHSH, CDR2 LQKENI. Trimming shortened V by 3 bases and J by 15 bases, and 18 bases separated the two germline ends. The CDR3 length is 13 residues. The CDR3 region is CASSPQTDAIGFF. The CDR3 nucleotides are TGTGCCAGCTCACCGCAAACCGATGCAATTGGGTTCTTC.

The chain couples TRBV27 to TRBJ1-2, with 8 bases that match TRBD1. Germline assignment: CDR1 MNHEY and CDR2 SMNVEV (reference sequence). This CDR3 comprises 12 residues. V shed 5 bases and J 7 bases; nucleotides not matched to a gene: 3. In DNA, the CDR3 is TGTGCCAGCAGTCAAACAGGGGGTGGCTACACCTTC. Its protein is CASSQTGGGYTF.

This chain connects TRBV30 to TRBJ1-5; 7 nucleotides line up with TRBD1. This CDR3 is 14 amino acids long. Germline values: CDR1 GTSNPN, CDR2 SVGIG (reference sequence). V shed 2 bases, J shed 7 bases, and the junction held 8 bases outside the gene matches. CDR3: CAWSLTGRDQPQHF. CDR3 DNA: TGTGCCTGGAGTCTGACAGGGAGAGACCAGCCCCAGCATTTT. Full variable domain (rest looked up from reference TRBV30 and TRBJ1-5): SQTIHQWPATLVQPVGSPLSLECTVEGTSNPNLYWYRQAAGRGLQLLFYSVGIGQISSEVPQNLSASRPQDRQFILSSKKLLLSDSGFYLCAWSLTGRDQPQHFGDGTRLSIL.

The chain combines TRBV30 with TRBJ2-2; 11 bases match TRBD2. The CDR3 runs to 15 residues. The V segment lost 7 bases and the J segment 8 bases; nucleotides outside the gene matches: 12. The germline gives CDR1 GTSNPN, CDR2 SVGIG (reference sequence). The CDR3 sequence is CAYRSGRALRGELFF. As DNA, the CDR3 is TGTGCCTACCGTAGCGGGAGGGCCTTAAGGGGGGAGCTGTTTTTT.